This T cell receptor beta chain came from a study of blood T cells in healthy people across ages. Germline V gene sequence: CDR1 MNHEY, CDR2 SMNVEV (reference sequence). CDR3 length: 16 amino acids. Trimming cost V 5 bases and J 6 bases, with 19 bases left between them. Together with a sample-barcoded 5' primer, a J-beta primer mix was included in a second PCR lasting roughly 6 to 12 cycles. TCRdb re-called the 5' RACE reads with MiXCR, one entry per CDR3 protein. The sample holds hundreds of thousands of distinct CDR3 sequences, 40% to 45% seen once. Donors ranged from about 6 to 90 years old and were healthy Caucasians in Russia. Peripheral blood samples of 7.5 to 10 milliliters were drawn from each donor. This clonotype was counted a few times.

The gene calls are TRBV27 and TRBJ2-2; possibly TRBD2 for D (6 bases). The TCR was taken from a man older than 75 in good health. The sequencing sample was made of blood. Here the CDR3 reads CASSPITGVGPGELFF. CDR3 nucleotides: TGTGCCAGCAGTCCCATCACGGGAGTGGGGCCCGGGGAGCTGTTTTTT.